This T cell receptor beta chain is drawn from a study of T cell repertoires in chronic hepatitis B (dated by TCRdb to between 2018 and 2020). Preparation of the library involved the immunoSEQ multiplex PCR assay. The source is immuneACCESS, and TCRdb retained only in-frame sequences with V and J called. Part of the clones is not carried over; for the studies checked, unresolved V genes explain less than half of this, and the remainder is unexplained. A total of 500 to 550 clones appear in this sample, 75% to 90% of them only once. The ten largest clones add up to approximately 10% of the sample. The CDR3 goes from the cysteine to the phenylalanine over 17 residues. Only the CDR3 DNA stays, 51 bases, in frame from base 1. The germline V gene (reference sequence) supplies CDR1 SGHNT and CDR2 YYREEE. V is cut by 6 bases and J by 5 bases, and the space between the germline ends is 21 bases. Points on this clone: Its antigen is currently not known. No base-level quality is on record; no much larger clone is a single base apart.

Recombination connected TRBV5-4 to TRBJ1-6, with the D gene not confidently named. This sequence originates from a human donor with chronic hepatitis B virus infection. Input material: total CD8+ T cells from PBMCs. The CDR3 region: CASTRFGSTKDNSPLHF. The bases read TGTGCCAGCACCCGCTTCGGCTCAACGAAGGATAATTCACCCCTCCACTTT.